This T cell receptor beta chain was found in a study of T cells after yellow fever vaccination. Trimming cost V 1 base and J 5 bases, with 9 bases left between them. The CDR3 loop spans 13 amino acids. Looked up from germline, CDR1 is SGHRS and CDR2 is YFSETQ. One entry per CDR3 protein results from TCRdb running MiXCR on the 5' RACE reads. This repertoire shows nearly 300,000 distinct CDR3 sequences, 8.7% found once; its top ten account for approximately 3.3%. There are many counts of this clonotype. The starting material was CD4+ T cells sorted from PBMCs, obtained 5 days after the yellow fever booster vaccination. This TCR derives from a man younger than 35 who received the YFV17D yellow fever vaccine. The V and J genes are TRBV5-1 and TRBJ2-5; maybe TRBD2 (6 bases). CDR3 sequence (DNA): TGCGCCAGCAGCTTGTCGGGAGCGGAGACCCAGTACTTC. Translating it yields CASSLSGAETQYF.